Included here is one T cell receptor beta chain sequence, with context. This sample is part of a study of blood T cell repertoires in COVID-19. Trimming took off 9 bases at V and 17 bases at J, with 13 bases between the two ends. The CDR3 is 9 amino acids. The germline V gene has CDR1 MNHEY and CDR2 SMNVEV (reference sequence). Measured with immunoSEQ multiplex PCR; TCRdb has only the in-frame clones, and not every one. The sample has some 250,000 clones, about nine tenths seen once. Sequencing input: peripheral blood. The receptor comes from a man younger than 45 who had recovered from COVID-19. This chain links TRBV27 with TRBJ1-4, with D hard to call. The CDR3 coding sequence is TGTGCCAGAAGACACTTGTTCTTTTTT. Translated, it gives CARRHLFFF.